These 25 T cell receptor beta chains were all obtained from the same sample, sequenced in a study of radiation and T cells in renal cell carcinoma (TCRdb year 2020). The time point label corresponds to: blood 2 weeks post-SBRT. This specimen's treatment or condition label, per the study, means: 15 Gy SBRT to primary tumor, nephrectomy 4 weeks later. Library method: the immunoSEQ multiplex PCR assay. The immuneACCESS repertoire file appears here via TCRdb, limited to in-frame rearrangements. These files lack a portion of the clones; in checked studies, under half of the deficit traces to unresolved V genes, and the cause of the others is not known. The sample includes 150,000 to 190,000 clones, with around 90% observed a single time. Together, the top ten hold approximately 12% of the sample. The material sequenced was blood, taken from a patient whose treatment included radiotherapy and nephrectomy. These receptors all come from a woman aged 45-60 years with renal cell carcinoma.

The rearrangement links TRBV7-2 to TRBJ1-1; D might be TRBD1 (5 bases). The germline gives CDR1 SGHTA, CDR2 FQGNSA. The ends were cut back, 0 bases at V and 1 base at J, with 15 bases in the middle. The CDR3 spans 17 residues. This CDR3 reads CASSLALMGVQNTEAFF. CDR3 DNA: TGTGCCAGCAGCTTAGCGCTTATGGGGGTACAGAACACTGAAGCTTTCTTT.

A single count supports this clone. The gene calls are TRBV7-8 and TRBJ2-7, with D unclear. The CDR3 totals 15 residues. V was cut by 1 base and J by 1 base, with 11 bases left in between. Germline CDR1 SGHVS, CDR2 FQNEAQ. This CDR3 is CASSLVTDKSYEQYF. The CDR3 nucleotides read TGTGCCAGCAGCTTAGTAACGGATAAGTCCTACGAGCAGTACTTC.

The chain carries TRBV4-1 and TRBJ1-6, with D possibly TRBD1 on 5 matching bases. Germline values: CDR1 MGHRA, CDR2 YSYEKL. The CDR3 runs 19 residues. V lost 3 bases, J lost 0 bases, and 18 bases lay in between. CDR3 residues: CASSHPTEPGPSYNSPLHF. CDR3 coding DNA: TGCGCCAGCAGCCATCCTACTGAACCAGGGCCCTCCTATAATTCACCCCTCCACTTT.

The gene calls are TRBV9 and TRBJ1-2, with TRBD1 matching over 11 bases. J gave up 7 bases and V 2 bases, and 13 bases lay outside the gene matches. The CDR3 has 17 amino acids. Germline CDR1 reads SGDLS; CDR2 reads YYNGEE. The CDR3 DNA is TGTGCCAGCAGCGTTGGGACAGGGGGAAGGGAATCTGGTGGCTACACCTTC. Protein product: CASSVGTGGRESGGYTF.

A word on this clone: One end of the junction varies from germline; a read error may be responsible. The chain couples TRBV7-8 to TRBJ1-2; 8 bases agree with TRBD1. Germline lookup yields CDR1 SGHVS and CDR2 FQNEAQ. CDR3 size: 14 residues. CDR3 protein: CASRPSRDRSPWAF. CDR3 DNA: TGTGCCAGCAGACCCTCCCGGGACAGGTCCCCGTGGGCCTTC.

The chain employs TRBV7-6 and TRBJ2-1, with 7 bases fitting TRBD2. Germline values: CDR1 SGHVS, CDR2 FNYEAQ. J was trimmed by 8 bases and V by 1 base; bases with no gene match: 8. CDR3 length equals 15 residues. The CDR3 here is CASSLGTSIFYEQFF. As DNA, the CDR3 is TGTGCCAGCAGCTTAGGGACTAGTATTTTCTATGAGCAGTTCTTC.

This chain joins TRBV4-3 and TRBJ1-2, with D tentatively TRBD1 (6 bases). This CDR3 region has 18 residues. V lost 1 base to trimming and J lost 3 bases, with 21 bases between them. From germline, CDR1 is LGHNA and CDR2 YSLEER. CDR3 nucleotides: TGCGCCAGCAGCCAAGCAAAATACGGGGGGGCGCGGTACTATGGCTACACCTTC. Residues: CASSQAKYGGARYYGYTF.

The CDR3 DNA reads TGTGCCAGCAGCTTAGGTGGCCCGACAGGGGACGACACAGATACGCAGTATTTT. This sequence encodes CASSLGGPTGDDTDTQYF. The chain recombines TRBV7-9 with TRBJ2-3; 8 nucleotides match TRBD1. The J segment lost 2 bases and the V segment lost 1 base, leaving 11 bases of the junction unmatched. CDR3 size: 18 residues. CDR1 and CDR2 (germline): SEHNR, FQNEAQ (reference sequence).

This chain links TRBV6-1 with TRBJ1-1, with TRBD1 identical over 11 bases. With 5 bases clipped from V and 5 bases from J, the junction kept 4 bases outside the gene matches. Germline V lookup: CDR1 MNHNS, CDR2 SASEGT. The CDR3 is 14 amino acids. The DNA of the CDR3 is TGTGCCAGCAGTCAGCGGGACAGGGGGACTGAAGCTTTCTTT. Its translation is CASSQRDRGTEAFF.

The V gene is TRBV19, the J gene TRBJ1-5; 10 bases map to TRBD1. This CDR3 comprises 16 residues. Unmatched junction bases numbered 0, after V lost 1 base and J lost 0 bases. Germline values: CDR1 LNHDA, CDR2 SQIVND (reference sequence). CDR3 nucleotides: TGTGCCAGTAGTATAGGGACAGGGGGTAGCAATCAGCCCCAGCATTTT. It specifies CASSIGTGGSNQPQHF.

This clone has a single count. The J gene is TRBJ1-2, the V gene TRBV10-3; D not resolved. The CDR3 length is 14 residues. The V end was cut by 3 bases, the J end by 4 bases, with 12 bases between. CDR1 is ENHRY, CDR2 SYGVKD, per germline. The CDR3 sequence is CAISERVDGYGYTF. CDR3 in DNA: TGTGCCATCAGTGAACGGGTGGATGGCTATGGCTACACCTTC.

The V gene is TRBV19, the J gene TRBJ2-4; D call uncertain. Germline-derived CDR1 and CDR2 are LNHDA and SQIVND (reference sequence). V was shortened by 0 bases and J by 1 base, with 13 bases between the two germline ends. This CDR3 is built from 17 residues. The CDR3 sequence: CASSIDNELRAKNIQYF. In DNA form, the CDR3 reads TGTGCCAGTAGTATAGACAACGAGCTCCGGGCCAAAAACATTCAGTACTTC.

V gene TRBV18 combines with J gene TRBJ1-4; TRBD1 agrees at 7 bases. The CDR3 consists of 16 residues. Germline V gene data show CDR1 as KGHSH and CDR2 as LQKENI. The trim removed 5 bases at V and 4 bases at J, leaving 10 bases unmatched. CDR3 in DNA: TGTGCCAGCTCATCAAAACAGGGGAGGAGTAATGAAAAACTGTTTTTT. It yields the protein CASSSKQGRSNEKLFF. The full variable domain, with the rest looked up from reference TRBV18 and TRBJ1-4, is NAGVMQNPRHLVRRRGQEARLRCSPMKGHSHVYWYRQLPEEGLKFMVYLQKENIIDESGMPKERFSAEFPKEGPSILRIQQVVRGDSAAYFCASSSKQGRSNEKLFFGSGTQLSVL.

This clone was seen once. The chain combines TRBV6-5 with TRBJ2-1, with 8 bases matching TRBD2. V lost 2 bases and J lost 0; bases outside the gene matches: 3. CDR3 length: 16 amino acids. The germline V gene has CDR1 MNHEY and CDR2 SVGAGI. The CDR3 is CASSYRGGTSYNEQFF. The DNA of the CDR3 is TGTGCCAGCAGTTACCGCGGGGGGACCTCCTACAATGAGCAGTTCTTC.

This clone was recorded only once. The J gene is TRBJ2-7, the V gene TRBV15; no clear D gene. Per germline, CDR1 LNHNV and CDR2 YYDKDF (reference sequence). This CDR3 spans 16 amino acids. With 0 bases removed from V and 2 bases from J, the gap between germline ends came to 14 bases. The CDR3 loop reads CATSRDKAPSPYEQYF. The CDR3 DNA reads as TGTGCCACCAGCAGAGATAAGGCGCCTTCCCCCTACGAGCAGTACTTC.

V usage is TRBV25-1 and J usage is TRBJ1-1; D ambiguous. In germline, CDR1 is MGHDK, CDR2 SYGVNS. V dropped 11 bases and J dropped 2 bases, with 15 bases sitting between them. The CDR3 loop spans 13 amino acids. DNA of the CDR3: TGTGCCGCCAGCAAAAGGGAAAACACTGAAGCTTTCTTT. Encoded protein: CAASKRENTEAFF.

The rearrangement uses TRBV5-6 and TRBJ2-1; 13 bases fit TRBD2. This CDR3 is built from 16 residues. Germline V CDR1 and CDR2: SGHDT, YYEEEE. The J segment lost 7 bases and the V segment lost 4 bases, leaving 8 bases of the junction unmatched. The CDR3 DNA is TGTGCCAGCAGCCTTCGGACTAGCGGGGGAAGGAATGAGCAGTTCTTC. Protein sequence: CASSLRTSGGRNEQFF.

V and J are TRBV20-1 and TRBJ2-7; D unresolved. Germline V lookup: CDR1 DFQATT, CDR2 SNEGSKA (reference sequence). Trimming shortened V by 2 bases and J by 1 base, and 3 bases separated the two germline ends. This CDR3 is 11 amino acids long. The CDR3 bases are TGCAGTGCTAGATGGTCCTACGAGCAGTACTTC. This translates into CSARWSYEQYF.

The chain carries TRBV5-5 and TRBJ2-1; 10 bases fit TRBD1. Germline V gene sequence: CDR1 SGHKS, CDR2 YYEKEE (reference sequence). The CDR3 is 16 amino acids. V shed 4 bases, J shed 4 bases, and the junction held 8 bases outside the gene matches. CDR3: CASSRVTGGRYNEQFF. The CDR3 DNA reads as TGTGCCAGCAGCCGCGTGACAGGGGGCAGGTACAATGAGCAGTTCTTC.

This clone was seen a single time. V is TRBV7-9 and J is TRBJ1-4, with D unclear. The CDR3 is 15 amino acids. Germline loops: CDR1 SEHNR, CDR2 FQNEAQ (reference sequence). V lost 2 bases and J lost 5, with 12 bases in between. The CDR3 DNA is TGTGCCAGCAGCTTAATGGGGAATAGCAATGAAAAACTGTTTTTT. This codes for CASSLMGNSNEKLFF.

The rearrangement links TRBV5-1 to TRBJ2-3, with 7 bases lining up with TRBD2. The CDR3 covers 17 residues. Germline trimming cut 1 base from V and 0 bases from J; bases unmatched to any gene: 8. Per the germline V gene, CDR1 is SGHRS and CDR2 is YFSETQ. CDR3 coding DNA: TGCGCCAGCAGCTTGCTGAGCGGGGCAACTAGCACAGATACGCAGTATTTT. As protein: CASSLLSGATSTDTQYF.

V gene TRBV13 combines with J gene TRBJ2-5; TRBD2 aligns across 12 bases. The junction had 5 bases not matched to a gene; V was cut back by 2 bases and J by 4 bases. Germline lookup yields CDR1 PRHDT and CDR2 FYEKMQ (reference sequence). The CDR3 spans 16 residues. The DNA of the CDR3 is TGTGCCAGCAGCTTATCGGGACTAGCGGGCCCAGAGACCCAGTACTTC. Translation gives CASSLSGLAGPETQYF.

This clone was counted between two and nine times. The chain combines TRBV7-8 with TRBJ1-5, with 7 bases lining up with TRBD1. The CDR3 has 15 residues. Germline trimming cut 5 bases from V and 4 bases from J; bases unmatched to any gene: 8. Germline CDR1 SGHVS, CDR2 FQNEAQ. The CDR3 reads CASSARDSLNQPQHF. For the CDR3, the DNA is TGTGCCAGCAGCGCCCGGGACAGCCTAAATCAGCCCCAGCATTTT.

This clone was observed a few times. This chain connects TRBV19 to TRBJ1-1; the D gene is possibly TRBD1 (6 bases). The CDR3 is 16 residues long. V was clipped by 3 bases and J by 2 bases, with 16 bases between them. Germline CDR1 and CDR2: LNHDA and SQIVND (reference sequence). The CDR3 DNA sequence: TGTGCCAGTAGTATTAGGGGGAGCCTCCCTAACACTGAAGCTTTCTTT. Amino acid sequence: CASSIRGSLPNTEAFF.

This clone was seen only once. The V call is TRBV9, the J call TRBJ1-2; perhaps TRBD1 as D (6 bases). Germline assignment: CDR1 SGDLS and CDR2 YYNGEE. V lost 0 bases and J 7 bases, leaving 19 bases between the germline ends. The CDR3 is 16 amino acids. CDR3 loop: CASSVEGDLRYGGYTF. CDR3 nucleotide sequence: TGTGCCAGCAGCGTAGAGGGGGACCTTAGATACGGTGGCTACACCTTC.